The clone carrying this T cell receptor beta chain turned up a few times. Its antigen remains unidentified. This entry is derived from a study of T-cell reconstitution after alpha-beta-depleted transplantation in children. General observations from the study: TCRbeta diversity was high at day 60 in some patients (a result of surviving recipient T cells and thymic progenitors). The main origin of T-cell counts and diversity one year after transplant was newly produced T cells. Expanded graft clones, several hundred of them, were reportedly the source of alpha-beta T cells about two months after transplant.

A library of TCRbeta sequences, prepared with unique molecular identifiers, was generated. TCRdb redid the calling of the PCR reads with MiXCR, one entry per CDR3 protein. The sample lists some 450,000 distinct CDR3 sequences, 43% seen once, with roughly a quarter in the top ten. There are 13 residues in the CDR3. Germline V gene lookup returns CDR1 SGHTA and CDR2 FQGNSA. V was cut by 7 bases and J by 2 bases, with 11 bases left in between. The specimen comprised PBMCs, sampled before TCRalphabeta/CD19-depleted stem cell transplant. J is TRBJ2-5 and V is TRBV7-2; TRBD1 might be the D (6 bases). The sequence was obtained from a girl aged 2-10 years with aplastic anemia, due to receive a stem cell transplant. The chain's CDR3 is CASTPGEQETQYF. The DNA for the CDR3 is TGTGCCAGCACCCCAGGGGAGCAAGAGACCCAGTACTTC. The full variable domain, in which reference TRBV7-2 and TRBJ2-5 provide the parts outside the CDR3, is GAGVSQSPSNKVTEKGKDVELRCDPISGHTALYWYRQSLGQGLEFLIYFQGNSAPDKSGLPSDRFSAERTGGSVSTLTIQRTQQEDSAVYLCASTPGEQETQYFGPGTRLLVL.